The present T cell receptor beta chain was sequenced within a study of blood T cells in healthy people across ages. Study results and limitations: For the donors, CMV status was unknown and possibly confounded expanded clonotype changes. Donors of long life had a larger count of naive CD4+ cells and greater diversity than aged donors.

Regarding this clonotype: Its antigen is currently unknown. The junction does not match germline at one end; this may be a read error.

Alongside a J-beta primer mix, a sample-barcoded 5' primer served in a second PCR lasting about 7 to 12 cycles. Paired-end reads containing CDR3 totaled no fewer than 2.5 million for each sample. TCRdb reprocessed the 5' RACE reads via MiXCR and lists one record per CDR3 protein. The sample includes roughly 640,000 distinct CDR3 sequences, approximately 30% of them seen just once. The specimen sequenced was blood. The receptor comes from a woman of 80 years or more in good health.

This CDR3 reads CASSNSGANVPTF. The CDR3 DNA reads as TGTGCCAGCAGCAACTCTGGGGCCAACGTCCCGACTTTC. V is TRBV7-2 and J is TRBJ2-6; tentative D call: TRBD1 (5 bases). Germline V gene lookup returns CDR1 SGHTA and CDR2 FQGNSA. The CDR3 runs 13 residues.